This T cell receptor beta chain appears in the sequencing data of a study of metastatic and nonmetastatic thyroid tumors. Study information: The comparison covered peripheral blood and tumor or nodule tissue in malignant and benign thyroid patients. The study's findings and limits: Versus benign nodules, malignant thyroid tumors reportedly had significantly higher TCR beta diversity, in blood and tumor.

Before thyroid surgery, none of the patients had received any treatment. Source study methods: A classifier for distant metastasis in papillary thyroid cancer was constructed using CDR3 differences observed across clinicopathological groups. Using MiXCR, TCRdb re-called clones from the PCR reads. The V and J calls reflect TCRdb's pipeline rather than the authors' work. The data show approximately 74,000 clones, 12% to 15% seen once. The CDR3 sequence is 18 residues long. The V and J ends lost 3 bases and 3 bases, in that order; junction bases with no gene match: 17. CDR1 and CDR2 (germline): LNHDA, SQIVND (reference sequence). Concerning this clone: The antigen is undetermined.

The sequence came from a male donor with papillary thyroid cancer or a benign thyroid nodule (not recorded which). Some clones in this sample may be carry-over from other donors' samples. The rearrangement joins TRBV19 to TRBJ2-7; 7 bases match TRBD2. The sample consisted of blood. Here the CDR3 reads CASSIRTRGEAVIYEQYF. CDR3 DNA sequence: TGTGCCAGTAGTATCAGGACTAGAGGGGAGGCCGTCATCTACGAGCAGTACTTC. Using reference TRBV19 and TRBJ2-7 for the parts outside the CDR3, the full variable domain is DGGITQSPKYLFRKEGQNVTLSCEQNLNHDAMYWYRQDPGQGLRLIYYSQIVNDFQKGDIAEGYSVSREKKESFPLTVTSAQKNPTAFYLCASSIRTRGEAVIYEQYFGPGTRLTVT.